Listed below are T cell receptor beta chains from one sample, sequenced in a study of response to subunit inactivated influenza vaccine. TCRdb redid the calling of the RT-PCR reads with MiXCR, one entry per CDR3 protein. The repertoire holds roughly 650,000 distinct CDR3 sequences, 11% to 15% seen once, with around 7.6% in the top ten. Sequences were derived from PBMCs from blood, sampled approximately 15 days before vaccination. Receptors were obtained from a man aged 50-59 years who received an inactivated influenza vaccine. Each CDR3 is given with its conserved first and last residue. The order of the fields is V gene, J gene, clone size, CDR3 length, D gene, CDR3 DNA, CDR3 protein. The D gene is left open where the match is weak. Only some rows state a clone size, as once, few, many or a class for expanded clones.

>TRBV7-2|TRBJ2-4|few|12|.
TGTGCCAGCAGCTTAGGGAGGGGCAGGGGGTACTTC
CASSLGRGRGYF
>TRBV11-2|TRBJ2-5|.|17|.
TGTGCCAGCAGCCAGGACTGGGCGGCCCGAAACGAGGAGACCCAGTACTTC
CASSQDWAARNEETQYF
>TRBV5-5|TRBJ2-7|few|13|.
TGTGCCAGCAGCTTAGCGTCAGTATACGAGCAGTACTTC
CASSLASVYEQYF
>TRBV20-1|TRBJ2-5|.|12|.
TGCAGTGCTAGTTTCGGGGAAGAGACCCAGTACTTC
CSASFGEETQYF
>TRBV20-1|TRBJ2-1|.|13|.
TGCAGTGCTGGCGTACCTGGGGGCAATGAGCAGTTCTTC
CSAGVPGGNEQFF
>TRBV28|TRBJ1-5|.|15|.
TGTGCCAGCAGTTCGGCAGGGGTCGGCAATCAGCCCCAGCATTTT
CASSSAGVGNQPQHF
>TRBV7-9|TRBJ2-7|.|13|TRBD2
TGTGCCAGCAGCTTAGAATCGGGCGGCGGGGGGTACTTC
CASSLESGGGGYF
>TRBV6-5|TRBJ1-1|few|14|.
TGTGCCAGCAGTTACCGACCGAAGAACACTGAAGCTTTCTTT
CASSYRPKNTEAFF
>TRBV9|TRBJ2-1|.|15|TRBD2
TGTGCCAGCAGCGTAGGGACTAGGACTTACAATGAGCAGTTCTTC
CASSVGTRTYNEQFF
>TRBV4-2|TRBJ1-5|few|16|.
TGTGCCAGCAGCCAAGATCTACAGGGTTACAATCAGCCCCAGCATTTT
CASSQDLQGYNQPQHF
>TRBV7-2|TRBJ2-5|many|11|.
TGTGCCAGCAGCTTAAGGCAGACCCAGTACTTC
CASSLRQTQYF
>TRBV5-1|TRBJ1-6|many|13|.
TGCGCCAGCAGCTTGGGAGGGGATTCACCCCTCCACTTT
CASSLGGDSPLHF
>TRBV4-3|TRBJ2-7|.|16|.
TGCGCCAGCAGACAGGAAAGATATGGGGTAAGGTACGAGCAGTACTTC
CASRQERYGVRYEQYF
>TRBV5-1|TRBJ2-1|.|16|TRBD2
TGCGCCAGCAGCTTGGTGCTAGCGGGAGAATACAATGAGCAGTTCTTC
CASSLVLAGEYNEQFF
>TRBV25-1|TRBJ2-3|many|14|TRBD1
TGTGCCAGCAGTGAAGGGACAGTCACAGATACGCAGTATTTT
CASSEGTVTDTQYF
>TRBV7-2|TRBJ1-6|.|14|.
TGTGCCAGCAGCTACGACAGCTATAATTCACCCCTCCACTTT
CASSYDSYNSPLHF
>TRBV6-5|TRBJ1-3|few|16|TRBD1
TGTGCCAGCAGTTATAAGCCGACAGGGTTCGGAAACACCATATATTTT
CASSYKPTGFGNTIYF
>TRBV29-1|TRBJ2-5|many|13|TRBD2
TGCAGCGTTGCGCGGGGGGGGTATGAGACCCAGTACTTC
CSVARGGYETQYF
>TRBV24-1|TRBJ2-7|.|13|.
TGTGCCACCAGTGCGGCTAGCTCCTACGAGCAGTACTTC
CATSAASSYEQYF
>TRBV20-1|TRBJ2-2|many|15|TRBD2
TGCAGTGCTATGGGACTAGCGGGGCTCACCGGGGAGCTGTTTTTT
CSAMGLAGLTGELFF
>TRBV29-1|TRBJ2-7|many|14|TRBD2
TGCAGCGTTGCTGCGGGAGGGCCAATGTACGAGCAGTACTTC
CSVAAGGPMYEQYF
>TRBV18|TRBJ1-2|few|16|TRBD1
TGTGCCAGCTCACCAACGTATGCCGACAGGGGGGATGGCTACACCTTC
CASSPTYADRGDGYTF
>TRBV28|TRBJ2-7|few|15|TRBD2
TGTGCCAGCAGGTCCCCCCTAGCGGGAGGGCGAGAGCAGTACTTC
CASRSPLAGGREQYF
>TRBV12-3/TRBV12-4|TRBJ2-1|.|15|.
TGTGCCAGCAGTTTTGTCAGGGAATGGAACATGGTGCAGTTCTTC
CASSFVREWNMVQFF
>TRBV20-1|TRBJ1-1|few|14|.
TGCAGTGCTAGTGGCCGGACCTTGAACACTGAAGCTTTCTTT
CSASGRTLNTEAFF
>TRBV5-1|TRBJ2-7|.|15|.
TGCGCCAGCAGCTTGGAATCACAGGCATCCTACGAGCAGTACTTC
CASSLESQASYEQYF
>TRBV6-2/TRBV6-3|TRBJ2-1|few|12|.
TGTGCCAGCAGTTACGTATTATATGAGCAGTTCTTC
CASSYVLYEQFF
>TRBV28|TRBJ2-1|few|14|.
TGTGCCAGCAGTTTCAATGTGGGGAATCATGAGCAGTTCTTC
CASSFNVGNHEQFF
>TRBV5-1|TRBJ2-7|.|14|.
TGCGCCAGCAGCGGACGGGCTGACTCCTACGAGCAGTACTTC
CASSGRADSYEQYF
>TRBV5-6|TRBJ2-7|few|13|TRBD1
TGTGCCAGCATGGCAGGGGGTGGGTACGAGCAGTACTTC
CASMAGGGYEQYF
>TRBV2|TRBJ1-6|few|14|.
TGTGCCAGCAGTCCGGGCTTAAATGGCTCACCCCTCCACTTT
CASSPGLNGSPLHF
>TRBV5-4|TRBJ1-1|few|19|.
TGTGCCAGCAGCTTGGGCTCCTTCTATTCGGACTCTTGGAGGACTGAAGCTTTCTTT
CASSLGSFYSDSWRTEAFF